Listed below are T cell receptor beta chains from one sample, sequenced in a study of CD8+ T cells in alopecia areata. Assay used: immunoSEQ multiplex PCR; TCRdb lists only in-frame clones, some missing. The sample carries about 190,000 clones, 45% to 75% recorded once. The sequencing used CD4+ T cells sorted from blood, collected at week 4, from a patient treated with tofacitinib. These receptors all come from a human donor with alopecia areata. Both conserved end residues are part of each CDR3. The order of the fields is V gene, D gene, clone size, J gene, CDR3 DNA, CDR3 protein. The D gene is left open where the match is weak. The size field is filled for only some rows; it gives once, few, many or a size class.

>TRBV5-4|.|few|TRBJ1-2
TGTGCCAGCAGCTTGTGGGGGGGCTACACCTTC
CASSLWGGYTF
>TRBV30|TRBD1|.|TRBJ2-5
TGTGCCTGGAGGGGTGGACAGGGGCCCCTCCAGACCCAGTACTTC
CAWRGGQGPLQTQYF
>TRBV25-1|TRBD1|many|TRBJ2-7
TGTGCCAGCGCGCCACAAGGACAGGGGGTGTTCTCTGGCGAGCAGTACTTC
CASAPQGQGVFSGEQYF
>TRBV7-2|TRBD2|.|TRBJ2-1
TGTGCCAGCAGCTTAGGGCTAGCGGACTACAATGAGCAGTTCTTC
CASSLGLADYNEQFF
>TRBV5-1|TRBD1|.|TRBJ1-1
TGCGCCAGCAGCTTGGACCCAGGGGGCAGGAGCACTGAAGCTTTCTTT
CASSLDPGGRSTEAFF
>TRBV18|.|.|TRBJ1-1
TGTGCCAGCTCACCAAGGGCAGGGGAGACTGAAGCTTTCTTT
CASSPRAGETEAFF
>TRBV25-1|.|.|TRBJ2-7
TGTGCCAGCAGTGAATCTCCAGGGGCCACCTCCTACGAGCAGTACTTC
CASSESPGATSYEQYF
>TRBV30|.|.|TRBJ2-7
TGTGCCTGGAGTATAGGGTATTACGAGCAGTACTTC
CAWSIGYYEQYF
>TRBV29-1|TRBD2|.|TRBJ2-7
TGCAGCGTTGAAACGGGGGGCTCCTACGAGCAGTACTTC
CSVETGGSYEQYF
>TRBV6-5|.|few|TRBJ1-2
TGTGCCAGCACCCCGGGGCAGTATGGCTACACCTTC
CASTPGQYGYTF
>TRBV29-1|.|few|TRBJ2-1
TGCAGCGACAAACGAGAGCAGTTCTTC
CSDKREQFF
>TRBV30|TRBD1|.|TRBJ1-1
TGTGCCTGGAGAGGGACAGCCACAATGGGAGCTTTCTTT
CAWRGTATMGAFF
>TRBV7-2|.|.|TRBJ2-4
TGTGCCAGCAGCCCCGCGGCCAAAAACATTCAGTACTTC
CASSPAAKNIQYF
>TRBV6-5|TRBD1|few|TRBJ2-7
TGTGCCACCAATGGTAGGGGGCGCGGGTACGAGCAGTACTTC
CATNGRGRGYEQYF
>TRBV7-2|.|few|TRBJ1-3
TGTGCCAGCAGCCAACAGACGGCCAACTCTGGAAACACCATATATTTT
CASSQQTANSGNTIYF
>TRBV18|.|few|TRBJ2-7
TGTGCCAGCTCACCTGTCGGCCTAGAGCAGTACTTC
CASSPVGLEQYF
>TRBV28|.|.|TRBJ1-5
TGTGCCAGCAGGCCCCGTTGGAGGGGAGGGAGGAATCAGCCCCAGCATTTT
CASRPRWRGGRNQPQHF
>TRBV2|TRBD2|once|TRBJ2-2
TGTGCCAGCAGTGAAGGGACTAGCGGGAACACCGGGGAGCTGTTTTTT
CASSEGTSGNTGELFF
>TRBV28|TRBD2|.|TRBJ2-5
TGTGCCAGCAGAGCGGGACTACCAGAGACCCAGTACTTC
CASRAGLPETQYF
>TRBV30|TRBD1|.|TRBJ1-1
TGTGCCTGGAGTGCGACAGGGTTTACTGAAGCTTTCTTT
CAWSATGFTEAFF
>TRBV7-2|.|.|TRBJ1-1
TGTGCCAGCAGCTTAGAGGCAGCGAACACTGAAGCTTTCTTT
CASSLEAANTEAFF
>TRBV18|.|.|TRBJ1-2
TGTGCCAGCTCACAGGGGGGCGACAGTGGCTACACCTTC
CASSQGGDSGYTF
>TRBV27|TRBD2|.|TRBJ2-5
TGTGCCAGCAGTTCCGTCGGTAGCGGGAGGGCCCGGGAGACCCAGTACTTC
CASSSVGSGRARETQYF
>TRBV29-1|TRBD1|.|TRBJ1-1
TGCAGCGCTAGACAGGGTTCTATGAACACTGAAGCTTTCTTT
CSARQGSMNTEAFF
>TRBV29-1|TRBD2|.|TRBJ2-1
TGCAGCGTTGAGGTTGTCCTAGCGGGAGATAATGAGCAGTTCTTC
CSVEVVLAGDNEQFF
>TRBV30|.|.|TRBJ2-7
TGTGCCTGGAGTAGACAGTCCTCCTACGAGCAGTACTTC
CAWSRQSSYEQYF
>TRBV27|.|few|TRBJ2-5
TGTGCCAGCAGTTTGCGGTACCAAGAGACCCAGTACTTC
CASSLRYQETQYF
>TRBV27|TRBD1|once|TRBJ2-7
TGTGCCAGCAGTTTCCTCCCGACAGGGGCCCGCCCCTACGAGCAGTACTTC
CASSFLPTGARPYEQYF
>TRBV28|TRBD1|.|TRBJ1-1
TGTGCCAGCAGTTTGCCCGGGACAGAAACAAGGGAAGCTTTCTTT
CASSLPGTETREAFF
>TRBV30|.|.|TRBJ2-7
TGTGCCTGGAGTGCCGGGGGAGAGCAGTACTTC
CAWSAGGEQYF
>TRBV25-1|TRBD1|.|TRBJ1-2
TGTGCCAGCAGTGCCGGGACAGTCTATGGCTACACCTTC
CASSAGTVYGYTF
>TRBV4-1|.|.|TRBJ2-2
TGCGCCAGCAGCCGCAGGGGTTTGGGCACCGGGGAGCTGTTTTTT
CASSRRGLGTGELFF
>TRBV5-4|TRBD1|.|TRBJ2-3
TGTGCCAGCAGCTCCAGGACAGGGGGGGCTACGCAGTATTTT
CASSSRTGGATQYF
>TRBV6-5|.|.|TRBJ2-5
TGTGCCAGCAGTTACGGCACCACAATAAAAGAGACCCAGTACTTC
CASSYGTTIKETQYF
>TRBV30|.|.|TRBJ1-2
TGTGCCTGGAGCGGTCGCTCGGGTTCGGGCTACACCTTC
CAWSGRSGSGYTF
>TRBV7-2|.|few|TRBJ1-2
TGTGCCAGCAGCTTAGTGGGCTATGGCTACACCTTC
CASSLVGYGYTF
>TRBV29-1|.|.|TRBJ2-3
TGCAGCGTTGACCAAGATACGCAGTATTTT
CSVDQDTQYF
>TRBV6-5|.|once|TRBJ2-5
TGTGCCAGCAGTTACTCGGTCTGGGAGACCCAGTACTTC
CASSYSVWETQYF
>TRBV2|TRBD2|.|TRBJ2-1
TGTGCCAGCAGAGAAACTAGCGGCTCCTACAATGAGCAGTTCTTC
CASRETSGSYNEQFF
>TRBV27|TRBD1|.|TRBJ2-1
TGTGCCAGCAGTTTAGGGACAGGCAGGAATGAGCAGTTCTTC
CASSLGTGRNEQFF
>TRBV13|.|.|TRBJ1-1
TGTGCCAGCAGCCAAGACGGGAACACTGAAGCTTTCTTT
CASSQDGNTEAFF
>TRBV29-1|TRBD1|.|TRBJ2-1
TGCAGCCTCGAGACAGGGACGATTTACAATGAGCAGTTCTTC
CSLETGTIYNEQFF
>TRBV5-4|TRBD1|.|TRBJ2-1
TGTGCCAGCAGCAGGGACAGGGCCGGCAATGAGCAGTTCTTC
CASSRDRAGNEQFF
>TRBV30|TRBD1|.|TRBJ1-3
TGTGCCTGGAGTACGGGACAGGGGGCAAGTGGAAACACCATATATTTT
CAWSTGQGASGNTIYF
>TRBV27|TRBD2|.|TRBJ2-1
TGTGCCAGCAGTTTGGCTCCCTCAGCGGGGGGGATCGGGCAGTTCTTC
CASSLAPSAGGIGQFF